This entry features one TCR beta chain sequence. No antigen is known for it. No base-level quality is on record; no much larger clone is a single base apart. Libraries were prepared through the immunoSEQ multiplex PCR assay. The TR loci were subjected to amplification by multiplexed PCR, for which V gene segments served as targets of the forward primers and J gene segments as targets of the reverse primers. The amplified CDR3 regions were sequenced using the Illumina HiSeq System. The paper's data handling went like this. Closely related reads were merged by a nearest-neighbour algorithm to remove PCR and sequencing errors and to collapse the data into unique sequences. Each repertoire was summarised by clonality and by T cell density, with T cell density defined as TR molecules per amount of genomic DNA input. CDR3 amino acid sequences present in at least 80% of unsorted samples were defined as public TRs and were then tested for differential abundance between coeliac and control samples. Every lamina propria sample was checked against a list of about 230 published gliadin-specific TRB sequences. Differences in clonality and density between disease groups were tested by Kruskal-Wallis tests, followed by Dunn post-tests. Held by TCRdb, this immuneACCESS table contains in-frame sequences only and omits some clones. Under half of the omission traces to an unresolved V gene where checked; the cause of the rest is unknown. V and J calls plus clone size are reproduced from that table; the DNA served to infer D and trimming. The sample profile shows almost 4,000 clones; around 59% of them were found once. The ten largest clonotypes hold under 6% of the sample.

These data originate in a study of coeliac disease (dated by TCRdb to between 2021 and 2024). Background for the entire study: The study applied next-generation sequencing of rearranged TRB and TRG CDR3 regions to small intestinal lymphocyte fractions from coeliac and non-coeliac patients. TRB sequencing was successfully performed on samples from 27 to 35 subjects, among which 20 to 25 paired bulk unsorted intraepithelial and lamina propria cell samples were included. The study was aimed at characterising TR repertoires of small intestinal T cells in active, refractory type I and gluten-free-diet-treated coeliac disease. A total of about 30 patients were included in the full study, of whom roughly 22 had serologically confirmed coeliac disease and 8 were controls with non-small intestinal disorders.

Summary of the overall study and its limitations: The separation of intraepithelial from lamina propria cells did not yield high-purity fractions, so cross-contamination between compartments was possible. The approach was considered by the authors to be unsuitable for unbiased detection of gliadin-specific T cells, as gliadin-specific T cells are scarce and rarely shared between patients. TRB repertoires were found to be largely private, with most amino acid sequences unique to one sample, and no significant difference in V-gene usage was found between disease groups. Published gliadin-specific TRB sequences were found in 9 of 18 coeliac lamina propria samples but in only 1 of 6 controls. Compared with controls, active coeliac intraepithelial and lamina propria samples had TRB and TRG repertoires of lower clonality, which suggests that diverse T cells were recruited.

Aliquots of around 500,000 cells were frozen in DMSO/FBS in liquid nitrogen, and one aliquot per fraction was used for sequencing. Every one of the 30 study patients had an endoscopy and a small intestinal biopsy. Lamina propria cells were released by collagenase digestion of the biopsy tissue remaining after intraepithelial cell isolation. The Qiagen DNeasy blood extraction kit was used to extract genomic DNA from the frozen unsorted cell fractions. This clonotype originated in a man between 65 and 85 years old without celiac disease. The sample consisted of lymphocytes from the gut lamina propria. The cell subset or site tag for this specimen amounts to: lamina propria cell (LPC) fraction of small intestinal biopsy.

The bases read TGTGCCAGCAGTTTATGGGGGACAGGGACAGGGTATGGCTACACCTTC. Its product reads: CASSLWGTGTGYGYTF. Rearrangement joined TRBV27 to TRBJ1-2; 9 of the junction bases match TRBD1. CDR1 and CDR2, per the germline V gene (reference sequence), are MNHEY and SMNVEV. The germline V and J ends show losses of 1 base and 5 bases respectively, and no gene match explains 8 bases of the junction. The CDR3, from cysteine to phenylalanine, totals 16 residues. CDR3 DNA only is kept here, 48 bases in frame from base 1.